One and the same sample provided the 15 T cell receptor beta chains below, sequenced in a study of T cell repertoires in cytomegalovirus infection (dated by TCRdb to the late 2010s). Sequenced using an Illumina HiSeq 1500. TCRdb's own reprocessing of the public reads used fastp at Q25 and MiXCR and kept productive beta chains. Identical CDR3 proteins give one entry, which carries the most common genes and DNA. This sample is represented by around 230,000 distinct CDR3 sequences; 6.5% of them were singletons. The biggest ten clones account for 5.5% to 8% of the sample. The sequenced sample consisted of PBMCs. The receptors shown here come from a human donor in good health (CMV status not recorded). Some clones in this sample may be carry-over from other donors' samples.

This clonotype was seen repeatedly, ten times or more. One end of the junction varies from germline; a read error may be responsible. The chain couples TRBV29-1 to TRBJ2-1; D is possibly TRBD1 (6 bases). This CDR3 comprises 10 residues. Germline loops: CDR1 SQVTM, CDR2 ANQGSEA. CDR3 region: CTAGDNEQFF. The CDR3 nucleotides read TGTACGGCAGGGGACAATGAGCAGTTCTTC.

The chain has TRBV20-1 and TRBJ1-5, with 10 positions matching TRBD1. This CDR3 is 16 amino acids long. Germline lookup yields CDR1 DFQATT and CDR2 SNEGSKA (reference sequence). The J segment lost 2 bases and the V segment lost 0 bases, leaving 4 bases of the junction unmatched. CDR3 bases: TGCAGTGCTAGAGATCGGACAGGGGGAGGCAATCAGCCCCAGCATTTT. It codes for CSARDRTGGGNQPQHF.

This clonotype showed up many times. The rearrangement joins TRBV7-9 to TRBJ1-2; perhaps TRBD1 as D (6 bases). Germline lookup yields CDR1 SEHNR and CDR2 FQNEAQ (reference sequence). V lost 4 bases and J lost 7, with 19 bases in between. The CDR3 contains 15 residues. CDR3 sequence reads: CASSYPGTSTRGYTF. The CDR3 coding sequence is TGTGCCAGCAGCTACCCGGGGACATCGACTCGTGGCTACACCTTC.

Many counts were recorded for this clonotype. The rearrangement joins TRBV11-2 to TRBJ1-2; D ambiguous. Per germline, CDR1 SGHAT and CDR2 FQNNGV. The CDR3 spans 13 residues. The V gene lost 5 bases and the J gene lost 10 bases, with 17 bases spanning the gap. The chain's CDR3 is CASSQHRLAVYTF. The CDR3 DNA sequence: TGTGCCAGCAGCCAACACCGGTTAGCTGTCTACACCTTC. The full variable domain, rest sourced from reference TRBV11-2 and TRBJ1-2, is EAGVAQSPRYKIIEKRQSVAFWCNPISGHATLYWYQQILGQGPKLLIQFQNNGVVDDSQLPKDRFSAERLKGVDSTLKIQPAKLEDSAVYLCASSQHRLAVYTFGSGTRLTVV.

This clonotype was observed at least ten times. V gene TRBV29-1 combines with J gene TRBJ2-5; possibly TRBD2 for D (6 bases). CDR1 is SQVTM and CDR2 is ANQGSEA in the germline V gene. The CDR3 covers 14 residues. Trimming stripped 8 bases from V and 5 bases from J, with 21 bases between. The CDR3 DNA follows: TGCAGCTCGACTCCGGAGGGGCCCGGGGAGACCCAGTACTTC. Encoded protein: CSSTPEGPGETQYF.

The chain recombines TRBV10-3 with TRBJ2-7, with 9 bases lining up with TRBD1. Per the germline V gene, CDR1 is ENHRY and CDR2 is SYGVKD. The CDR3 loop spans 16 amino acids. V was pared by 6 bases and J by 3 bases, with 12 bases of the junction left unmatched. CDR3 DNA sequence: TGTGCCATCAGCGATAGGGGCCCGGGACAGGGCTACGAGCAGTACTTC. Protein product: CAISDRGPGQGYEQYF.

As to this clonotype: One base away lies a much larger clone, so this may be a sequencing read error. The chain is built from TRBV20-1 and TRBJ1-5; possibly TRBD1 for D (5 bases). This CDR3 has 13 residues. The V gene lost 6 bases and the J gene lost 7 bases, with 16 bases spanning the gap. Germline assignment: CDR1 DFQATT and CDR2 SNEGSKA (reference sequence). CDR3 protein: CSAEGTPRQPQHF. CDR3 in DNA: TGCAGTGCCGAAGGGACTCCAAGGCAGCCCCAGCATTTT.

This clonotype was found many times. J is TRBJ2-5 and V is TRBV28; no clear D gene. Per germline, CDR1 MDHEN and CDR2 SYDVKM. Trimming removed 4 bases at V and 5 bases at J, with 8 bases between. CDR3 length equals 12 residues. CDR3: CASSSFSETQYF. The CDR3 bases are TGTGCCAGCAGTTCCTTCTCGGAGACCCAGTACTTC.

This clonotype was detected ten times or more. The V call is TRBV12-3 or TRBV12-4, the J call TRBJ2-3; D unresolved. V lost 10 bases and J lost 4, with 18 bases in between. This CDR3 has 14 residues. The DNA for the CDR3 is TGTGCCACCTCGAGTTCTGGGTTAGCAGATACGCAGTATTTT. It codes for CATSSSGLADTQYF.

About this clonotype itself: This may stem from a read error, because a much larger clone lies one nucleotide away. The chain is built from TRBV29-1 and TRBJ2-2; D is unclear. The V end was cut by 3 bases, the J end by 1 base, with 6 bases between. Germline V gene lookup returns CDR1 SQVTM and CDR2 ANQGSEA. The CDR3 consists of 13 residues. CDR3 sequence: CSVDKGNTGELFF. The CDR3, as DNA: TGCAGCGTTGATAAGGGGAACACCGGGGAGCTGTTTTTT.

There are many counts of this clonotype. The J gene is TRBJ2-2, the V gene TRBV20-1; D remains ambiguous. The CDR3 runs 14 residues. Trimming cost V 5 bases and J 0 bases, with 10 bases left between them. Germline CDR1 DFQATT, CDR2 SNEGSKA (reference sequence). CDR3 loop: CSAVGDANTGELFF. For the CDR3, the DNA is TGCAGTGCTGTTGGGGATGCGAACACCGGGGAGCTGTTTTTT.

This clonotype was recorded at least ten times. The chain links TRBV2 to TRBJ1-1; TRBD1 is a possible D gene (5 bases). CDR1 is SNHLY and CDR2 is FYNNEI in the germline V gene. The CDR3 has 11 residues. Trimming shortened V by 11 bases and J by 4 bases, and 11 bases separated the two germline ends. In nucleotides, the CDR3 is TGTGCCTGGGGGACCGCCACTGAAGCTTTCTTT. Protein: CAWGTATEAFF.

Remarks on this clonotype: Being one base from a much bigger clone, this may be a read error. The genes are TRBV20-1 and TRBJ2-3; no reliable D call. The CDR3 consists of 14 residues. Germline CDR1 is DFQATT and CDR2 is SNEGSKA (reference sequence). CDR3 amino acids: CNARSGPSTDTQYF. The CDR3 coding sequence is TGCAATGCTAGGTCTGGACCAAGCACAGATACGCAGTATTTT.

V usage is TRBV20-1 and J usage is TRBJ2-5, with D possibly TRBD1 on 5 matching bases. CDR1 DFQATT and CDR2 SNEGSKA come from the germline V gene (reference sequence). V lost 2 bases, J lost 8 bases, and 9 bases lay in between. The CDR3 extends over 11 amino acids. In DNA form, the CDR3 reads TGCAGTGCTAGACCAGGGCACACCCAGTACTTC. It is translated as CSARPGHTQYF.

The rearrangement uses TRBV10-3 and TRBJ1-1, with D possibly being TRBD1 (6 bases). Germline assignment: CDR1 ENHRY and CDR2 SYGVKD. Trimming stripped 11 bases from V and 5 bases from J, with 18 bases between. The CDR3 is 13 amino acids. The DNA of the CDR3 is TGTGCCGTGGGGGGGCAGGGTGGGACTGAAGCTTTCTTT. It translates to CAVGGQGGTEAFF.